Following are 21 T cell receptor beta chains from one sample sequenced in a study of T cell responses to AZD1222 COVID-19 vaccine. Repertoires were generated with immunoSEQ multiplex PCR, while TCRdb's copy carries only in-frame clones and drops some. This table holds roughly 55,000 clones, around 92% found once. The sequencing here drew on peripheral blood, taken on day 0 of AZD1222 vaccination. The receptors shown here come from an adult in good health.

This chain joins TRBV3-1 (or the pseudogene TRBV3-2) and TRBJ1-5; maybe TRBD1 (6 bases). CDR3 length: 14 amino acids. V lost 4 bases and J 3 bases, leaving 10 bases between the germline ends. Germline V gives CDR1 LGHDT, CDR2 YNNKEL (reference sequence). The CDR3, as DNA: TGTGCCAGCAGCCGGAGGGGGGCCAATCAGCCCCAGCATTTT. Its protein is CASSRRGANQPQHF.

The gene calls are TRBV27 and TRBJ1-1; unclear D gene. Germline values: CDR1 MNHEY, CDR2 SMNVEV (reference sequence). The V and J ends lost 6 bases and 5 bases respectively, with 13 bases between them. The CDR3 is 13 amino acids. The chain's CDR3 is CASSFWGGTEAFF. Written as DNA, the CDR3 is TGTGCCAGCAGCTTCTGGGGAGGTACTGAAGCTTTCTTT.

The gene calls are TRBV6-2 or TRBV6-3 and TRBJ2-1; 11 bases fit TRBD2. Germline V lookup: CDR1 MNHEY, CDR2 SVGEGT. The CDR3 sequence is 17 residues long. The junction had 9 bases not matched to a gene; V was cut back by 2 bases and J by 6 bases. CDR3: CASSYNEGLAGTNEQFF. In nucleotides, the CDR3 is TGTGCCAGCAGTTACAACGAAGGACTAGCGGGTACCAATGAGCAGTTCTTC.

J is TRBJ2-3 and V is TRBV6-1; D is possibly TRBD2 (6 bases). V dropped 2 bases and J dropped 6 bases, with 12 bases sitting between them. This CDR3 has 14 amino acids. Germline V gene sequence: CDR1 MNHNS, CDR2 SASEGT. The CDR3 DNA is TGTGCCAGCAGTGAAATGGCGGGACTGGATACGCAGTATTTT. Its translation is CASSEMAGLDTQYF.

This sequence joins TRBV28 and TRBJ1-2, with D perhaps matching TRBD1 (5 bases). V gave up 2 bases and J gave up 4 bases, with 11 bases separating them. Germline V gene lookup returns CDR1 MDHEN and CDR2 SYDVKM. The CDR3 is 14 amino acids. The CDR3 DNA is TGTGCCAGCAGTTTAAGAGGGGAGGTCTATGGCTACACCTTC. This gives the protein CASSLRGEVYGYTF.

This sequence joins TRBV5-1 and TRBJ2-1, with a weak D call TRBD1 (6 bases). This CDR3 has 14 amino acids. CDR1 SGHRS and CDR2 YFSETQ come from the germline V gene. With 5 bases removed from V and 9 bases from J, the gap between germline ends came to 18 bases. For the CDR3, the DNA is TGCGCCAGCAGTTTCGCCCCAGCGGACAGTGAGCAGTTCTTC. It is translated as CASSFAPADSEQFF.

The chain employs TRBV5-1 and TRBJ2-7, with D perhaps given as TRBD1 or TRBD2 (5 bases each). The CDR3 covers 14 residues. V was cut by 4 bases and J by 6 bases, with 17 bases left in between. Germline lookup yields CDR1 SGHRS and CDR2 YFSETQ. The CDR3 nucleotides read TGCGCCAGCAGCCTCCCGGGACCGACGGCCGAGCAGTACTTC. Translated: CASSLPGPTAEQYF.

This clone was seen only once. This chain links TRBV5-1 with TRBJ2-1; perhaps TRBD2 as D (5 bases). The CDR3 is 13 amino acids. The germline V gene has CDR1 SGHRS and CDR2 YFSETQ. V was cut by 5 bases and J by 0 bases, with 6 bases left in between. The CDR3 nucleotides are TGCGCCAGCAGAGGGAGCTCCTACAATGAGCAGTTCTTC. This gives the protein CASRGSSYNEQFF. The complete variable domain, with remaining parts taken from reference TRBV5-1 and TRBJ2-1, reads KAGVTQTPRYLIKTRGQQVTLSCSPISGHRSVSWYQQTPGQGLQFLFEYFSETQRNKGNFPGRFSGRQFSNSRSEMNVSTLELGDSALYLCASRGSSYNEQFFGPGTRLTVL.

The chain's CDR3 is CASGPGPVETQYF. CDR3 nucleotides: TGTGCTAGTGGTCCGGGACCCGTGGAGACCCAGTACTTC. This chain connects TRBV12-5 to TRBJ2-5; D is possibly TRBD1 or TRBD2 (5 bases each). CDR3 length: 13 amino acids. Germline assignment: CDR1 LGHNT and CDR2 FRNRAP. The germline V and J ends were trimmed by 5 bases and 5 bases, with 12 bases remaining between them.

The J gene is TRBJ1-4, the V gene TRBV5-4; TRBD1 is a possible D gene (6 bases). Deletions cut 5 bases from V and 6 bases from J, with 14 bases between. This CDR3 has 14 amino acids. Germline V CDR1 and CDR2: SGHNT, YYREEE (reference sequence). CDR3 in amino acids: CASRRQADDEKLFF. The DNA of the CDR3 is TGTGCCAGCAGACGACAGGCCGATGATGAAAAACTGTTTTTT.

This rearrangement joins TRBV3-1 (or the pseudogene TRBV3-2) to TRBJ1-2; no firm D call. Trimming shortened V by 1 base and J by 2 bases, and 8 bases separated the two germline ends. The CDR3 totals 14 residues. CDR1 is LGHDT, CDR2 YNNKEL, per germline (reference sequence). The CDR3 protein is CASSQGFGNYGYTF. CDR3 nucleotide sequence: TGTGCCAGCAGCCAAGGGTTTGGGAACTATGGCTACACCTTC.

The gene calls are TRBV7-2 and TRBJ1-5, with no clear D. CDR1 is SGHTA, CDR2 FQGNSA, per germline. The CDR3 runs to 15 residues. V dropped 7 bases and J dropped 0 bases, with 13 bases sitting between them. This CDR3 is CASTTGGNSNQPQHF. The CDR3 DNA follows: TGTGCCAGCACCACCGGCGGTAATAGCAATCAGCCCCAGCATTTT.

V is TRBV6-5 and J is TRBJ2-7; 11 bases align to TRBD2. The V gene's germline CDR1 is MNHEY and CDR2 SVGAGI. The length of the CDR3 is 15 residues. Unmatched junction bases numbered 10, after V lost 5 bases and J lost 7 bases. In DNA, the CDR3 is TGTGCCAGCAGTACTCTAGCGGGAGGCTCAGGGGAGCAGTACTTC. It encodes CASSTLAGGSGEQYF.

In DNA, the CDR3 is TGTGCCAGCCTCTTATACGGTAGGCCAGAGACCCAGTACTTC. Protein: CASLLYGRPETQYF. V is TRBV2 and J is TRBJ2-5; no clear D gene. This CDR3 has 14 amino acids. The V end lost 8 bases, the J end lost 4 bases, and 17 bases lay between the germline ends. CDR1 SNHLY and CDR2 FYNNEI come from the germline V gene.

The chain couples TRBV19 to TRBJ2-5; TRBD1 might be the D (5 bases). Germline CDR1 is LNHDA and CDR2 is SQIVND (reference sequence). This CDR3 comprises 14 residues. Trimming shortened V by 1 base and J by 5 bases, and 11 bases separated the two germline ends. Here the CDR3 reads CASSIGTGTETQYF. The CDR3 DNA follows: TGTGCCAGTAGTATAGGAACAGGCACTGAGACCCAGTACTTC.

This rearrangement joins TRBV27 to TRBJ2-7, with 8 bases lining up with TRBD1. J gave up 5 bases and V 3 bases, and 6 bases lay outside the gene matches. Germline V gives CDR1 MNHEY, CDR2 SMNVEV (reference sequence). CDR3 length equals 14 residues. The CDR3 sequence is CASSFLDRGHEQYF. CDR3 bases: TGTGCCAGCAGTTTCTTAGACAGGGGCCACGAGCAGTACTTC.

The CDR3 DNA reads TGTGCCAGCAGTACCGGGGGGTTTTCTAATGAAAAACTGTTTTTT. It translates to CASSTGGFSNEKLFF. The chain recombines TRBV6-5 with TRBJ1-4, with D possibly being TRBD1 (5 bases). V lost 5 bases, J lost 3 bases, and 13 bases lay in between. CDR1 is MNHEY and CDR2 is SVGAGI in the germline V gene. The CDR3 contains 15 residues.

The chain is built from TRBV4-1 and TRBJ1-1, with a tentative D call TRBD1 (5 bases). Germline loops: CDR1 MGHRA, CDR2 YSYEKL. This CDR3 is built from 16 residues. V was pared by 1 base and J by 5 bases, with 17 bases between. CDR3 bases: TGCGCCAGCAGCCAAGGAGGAAGGGGAGTGGGGACTGAAGCTTTCTTT. Protein: CASSQGGRGVGTEAFF.

The J gene is TRBJ1-5, the V gene TRBV6-4, with 10 bases identical to TRBD1. This CDR3 comprises 16 residues. In germline, CDR1 is MRHNA, CDR2 SNTAGT. The V gene end was trimmed by 5 bases and the J gene end by 4 bases; junction bases not matched to a gene: 8. The CDR3 DNA is TGTGCCAGCAGTCAACCACCGGGACAGGGGAATCAGCCCCAGCATTTT. It is translated as CASSQPPGQGNQPQHF.

In its sample, this clone was seen once. The rearrangement uses TRBV5-5 and TRBJ1-2; 9 nucleotides line up with TRBD1. The CDR3 loop spans 13 amino acids. V was pared by 4 bases and J by 7 bases, with 5 bases of the junction left unmatched. The germline V gene encodes CDR1 SGHKS and CDR2 YYEKEE (reference sequence). In DNA form, the CDR3 reads TGTGCCAGCAGCGCACAGGGGGCAGTTGGCTACACCTTC. It translates to CASSAQGAVGYTF.

V gene TRBV10-3 combines with J gene TRBJ2-2; 7 bases map to TRBD2. V gave up 6 bases and J gave up 2 bases; unmatched junction bases: 6. The CDR3 is made up of 15 amino acids. The germline gives CDR1 ENHRY, CDR2 SYGVKD. The CDR3 DNA reads as TGTGCCATCAGACCGGGACTAACAAACACCGGGGAGCTGTTTTTT. Residues: CAIRPGLTNTGELFF.